This TCR beta chain came from a study of cytomegalovirus exposure and HLA in healthy donors. Losses at the gene ends were 6 bases for V and 2 bases for J; bases not matched to a gene: 3. CDR1 and CDR2 (germline): ENHRY, SYGVKD. CDR3 length equals 15 residues. In the PCR, 60 Vbeta and 13 Jbeta primers were used. TCRdb's table, derived via immunoSEQ multiplex PCR, lists solely in-frame clones and lacks some. The table has about 170,000 clones, 65% to 85% seen once; the top ten hold roughly 0.75%. The sample was PBMCs. This sequence originates from a woman under 30 in good health and CMV-seronegative. The chain couples TRBV10-3 to TRBJ2-7, with 14 bases lining up with TRBD2. The chain's CDR3 is CAIRRTSGRTYEQYF. The CDR3 DNA follows: TGTGCCATCAGGAGGACTAGCGGGAGGACCTACGAGCAGTACTTC.